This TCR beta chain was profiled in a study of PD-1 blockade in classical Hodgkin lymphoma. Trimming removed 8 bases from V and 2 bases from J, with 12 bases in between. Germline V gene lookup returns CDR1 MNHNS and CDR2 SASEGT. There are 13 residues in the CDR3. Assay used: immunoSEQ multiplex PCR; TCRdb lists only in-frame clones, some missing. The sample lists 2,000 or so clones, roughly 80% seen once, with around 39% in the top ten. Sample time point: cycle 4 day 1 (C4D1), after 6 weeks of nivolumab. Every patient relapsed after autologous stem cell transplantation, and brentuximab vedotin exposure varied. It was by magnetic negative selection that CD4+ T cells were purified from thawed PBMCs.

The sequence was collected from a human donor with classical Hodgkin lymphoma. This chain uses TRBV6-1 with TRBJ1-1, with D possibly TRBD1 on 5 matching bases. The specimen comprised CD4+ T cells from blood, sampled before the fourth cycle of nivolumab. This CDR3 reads CASSGGINTEAFF. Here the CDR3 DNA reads TGTGCCAGCTCCGGGGGGATAAACACTGAAGCTTTCTTT.